Presented here are 23 T cell receptor beta chains from one specimen sequenced in a study of immune evolution from preneoplasia to lung adenocarcinoma. Libraries were prepared by immunoSEQ multiplex PCR; TCRdb keeps only in-frame clonotypes and omits some of them. Here the sample spans 7,500 to 8,500 clones, about 79% being singletons. Sequenced sample: FFPE invasive lung adenocarcinoma tissue. Receptor source: a person between 45 and 75 years old with lung adenocarcinoma.

The chain employs TRBV5-6 and TRBJ1-5; maybe TRBD1 (6 bases). The V end lost 0 bases, the J end lost 2 bases, and 9 bases lay between the germline ends. Germline V gives CDR1 SGHDT, CDR2 YYEEEE. The CDR3 has 15 residues. The CDR3 region is CASSLGRTGNQPQHF. The CDR3, as DNA: TGTGCCAGCAGCTTGGGCCGGACAGGCAATCAGCCCCAGCATTTT.

The genes are TRBV5-1 and TRBJ2-1, with D possibly being TRBD2 (5 bases). The CDR3 consists of 15 residues. The V gene's germline CDR1 is SGHRS and CDR2 YFSETQ. Between the trimmed V and J ends, which lost 4 bases and 7 bases, there was a span of 18 bases. The CDR3 region is CASSPDGGLGNEQFF. As DNA, the CDR3 is TGCGCCAGCAGCCCTGACGGAGGCCTGGGGAATGAGCAGTTCTTC.

CDR3 protein: CASSLSYSYEQYF. CDR3 nucleotides: TGTGCCAGCAGTTTAAGTTACTCCTACGAGCAGTACTTC. The rearrangement links TRBV27 to TRBJ2-7; unclear D gene. The CDR3 contains 13 residues. Germline V gene lookup returns CDR1 MNHEY and CDR2 SMNVEV (reference sequence). Trimming pared 2 bases from V and 0 bases from J, leaving 5 bases between.

The genes are TRBV6-7 and TRBJ1-2; no definite D call. TRBV6-7 is placed among ORFs of uncertain function. There are 15 residues in the CDR3. With 4 bases removed from V and 8 bases from J, the gap between germline ends came to 20 bases. CDR3 coding DNA: TGTGCCAGCAGTTTTCATAGGTATGTTAATTGGGGCTACACCTTC. This translates into CASSFHRYVNWGYTF.

This chain connects TRBV27 to TRBJ2-5, with TRBD1 matching over 7 bases. Germline-derived CDR1 and CDR2 are MNHEY and SMNVEV (reference sequence). The V segment lost 5 bases and the J segment 5 bases; nucleotides outside the gene matches: 5. The CDR3 has 13 residues. CDR3 in amino acids: CASSKGGWETQYF. In DNA form, the CDR3 reads TGTGCCAGCAGTAAAGGGGGCTGGGAGACCCAGTACTTC.

CDR3 coding DNA: TGTGCCAGCTCACCAGGGCAGCCCCTGAGCGAGCAGTACTTC. It specifies CASSPGQPLSEQYF. V is TRBV18 and J is TRBJ2-7; no definite D call. Germline loops: CDR1 KGHSH, CDR2 LQKENI. CDR3 length: 14 amino acids. Trimming left V 2 bases short and J 6 bases short, with 14 bases between.

This chain links TRBV9 with TRBJ2-1; no reliable D call. CDR1 and CDR2 (germline): SGDLS, YYNGEE. This CDR3 spans 14 amino acids. V was shortened by 0 bases and J by 3 bases, with 7 bases between the two germline ends. The CDR3 loop is CASSVEQNYNEQFF. The CDR3, as DNA: TGTGCCAGCAGCGTAGAGCAGAACTACAATGAGCAGTTCTTC.

The chain uses TRBV5-1 and TRBJ2-5, with D unresolved. Trimming took off 4 bases at V and 6 bases at J, with 25 bases between the two ends. The CDR3 is 17 residues long. Germline V CDR1 and CDR2: SGHRS, YFSETQ. DNA for the CDR3: TGCGCCAGCAGCCCCGGTCGTGCCCAAGATTGGCGGCAGACCCAGTACTTC. Amino acids: CASSPGRAQDWRQTQYF.

The chain employs TRBV11-2 and TRBJ2-1; 7 nucleotides match TRBD2. CDR1 and CDR2 (germline): SGHAT, FQNNGV. V gave up 3 bases and J gave up 8 bases; unmatched junction bases: 7. This CDR3 has 14 amino acids. The CDR3 reads CASSFGLVADEQFF. In nucleotides, the CDR3 is TGTGCCAGCAGCTTCGGACTAGTCGCGGATGAGCAGTTCTTC. Full variable domain (remainder filled in from reference TRBV11-2 and TRBJ2-1): EAGVAQSPRYKIIEKRQSVAFWCNPISGHATLYWYQQILGQGPKLLIQFQNNGVVDDSQLPKDRFSAERLKGVDSTLKIQPAKLEDSAVYLCASSFGLVADEQFFGPGTRLTVL.

Concerning this clone itself: One end of the junction varies from germline; a read error may be responsible. The same CDR3 also results from other DNA sequences found in this sample. The gene calls are TRBV5-1 and TRBJ2-7; D possibly corresponds to TRBD1 (6 bases). Looked up from germline, CDR1 is SGHRS and CDR2 is YFSETQ. CDR3 length: 14 amino acids. The CDR3 loop is CASTTGPHSYEQYF. The DNA for the CDR3 is TGCGCCAGTACCACAGGGCCCCACTCCTACGAGCAGTACTTT.

The J gene is TRBJ1-2, the V gene TRBV27, with a possible D match to TRBD1 (6 bases). Germline V CDR1 and CDR2: MNHEY, SMNVEV (reference sequence). With 0 bases removed from V and 2 bases from J, the gap between germline ends came to 7 bases. This CDR3 is 14 amino acids long. The CDR3 protein is CASSLSGQNYGYTF. For the CDR3, the DNA is TGTGCCAGCAGTTTATCTGGACAGAACTATGGCTACACCTTC.

The genes are TRBV9 and TRBJ2-1; 9 nucleotides agree with TRBD2. This CDR3 is built from 15 residues. The J segment lost 8 bases and the V segment lost 3 bases, leaving 9 bases of the junction unmatched. Germline V lookup: CDR1 SGDLS, CDR2 YYNGEE. The CDR3 reads CASSAAGTSLYEQFF. Here the CDR3 DNA reads TGTGCCAGCAGCGCCGCCGGGACTAGCCTCTATGAGCAGTTCTTC.

The chain couples TRBV5-4 to TRBJ2-3; no clear D gene. Germline V gives CDR1 SGHNT, CDR2 YYREEE (reference sequence). Deletions cut 3 bases from V and 5 bases from J, with 13 bases between. CDR3 size: 14 residues. The CDR3 coding sequence is TGTGCCAGCAGCTGGCAAGGTGGGCAAGATACGCAGTATTTT. Its translation is CASSWQGGQDTQYF.

The rearrangement uses TRBV9 and TRBJ2-1; 8 bases align to TRBD2. Trimming removed 3 bases from V and 5 bases from J; junction bases left unmatched: 7. The germline CDR1 and CDR2 sequences are SGDLS and YYNGEE. The length of the CDR3 is 15 residues. The CDR3 reads CASSALGLVDNEQFF. CDR3 DNA sequence: TGTGCCAGCAGCGCCCTGGGACTAGTAGACAATGAGCAGTTCTTC. Complete variable domain (other parts from reference TRBV9 and TRBJ2-1): DSGVTQTPKHLITATGQRVTLRCSPRSGDLSVYWYQQSLDQGLQFLIQYYNGEERAKGNILERFSAQQFPDLHSELNLSSLELGDSALYFCASSALGLVDNEQFFGPGTRLTVL.

V usage is TRBV2 and J usage is TRBJ1-1; 11 nucleotides line up with TRBD1. The CDR3 runs to 14 residues. Losses at the gene ends were 7 bases for V and 8 bases for J; bases not matched to a gene: 9. CDR1 is SNHLY and CDR2 is FYNNEI in the germline V gene. CDR3 DNA sequence: TGTGCCAGCATAGGACAGGGGGCTCGGAACGAAGCTTTCTTT. Amino acid sequence: CASIGQGARNEAFF.

The chain recombines TRBV27 with TRBJ2-7; 9 nucleotides align to TRBD2. V was clipped by 5 bases and J by 3 bases; unmatched bases: 8. In germline, CDR1 is MNHEY, CDR2 SMNVEV (reference sequence). CDR3 size: 15 residues. This chain's CDR3 is CASSPSGKGVYEQYF. CDR3 coding DNA: TGTGCCAGCAGTCCTAGCGGGAAGGGGGTCTACGAGCAGTACTTC.

This clone is a singleton in its sample. CDR3 in amino acids: CARLRRVEKETQYF. The CDR3 DNA reads TGTGCCCGCCTTCGGCGGGTGGAAAAAGAGACCCAGTACTTC. V and J are TRBV6-1 and TRBJ2-5; a possible D gene is TRBD2 (5 bases). Germline V lookup: CDR1 MNHNS, CDR2 SASEGT. V was shortened by 11 bases and J by 3 bases, with 19 bases between the two germline ends. CDR3 length: 14 residues.

The chain joins TRBV11-2 to TRBJ2-1; TRBD2 is a possible D gene (5 bases). CDR3 length: 15 amino acids. Trimming shortened V by 2 bases and J by 4 bases, and 12 bases separated the two germline ends. The germline V gene has CDR1 SGHAT and CDR2 FQNNGV. The CDR3 DNA follows: TGTGCCAGCAGCTTAAGGTGGGAGACGTACAATGAGCAGTTCTTC. It yields the protein CASSLRWETYNEQFF. The variable domain in full, with the rest retrieved from reference TRBV11-2 and TRBJ2-1, is EAGVAQSPRYKIIEKRQSVAFWCNPISGHATLYWYQQILGQGPKLLIQFQNNGVVDDSQLPKDRFSAERLKGVDSTLKIQPAKLEDSAVYLCASSLRWETYNEQFFGPGTRLTVL.

The V and J genes are TRBV6-4 and TRBJ2-7; TRBD2 agrees at 9 bases. V lost 3 bases and J lost 8; bases outside the gene matches: 11. The CDR3 is made up of 15 amino acids. Germline CDR1 MRHNA, CDR2 SNTAGT. CDR3 bases: TGTGCCAGCAGTGAAACAGCGGGAGGCCTCCTCCAGCAGTACTTC. Translation: CASSETAGGLLQQYF.

CDR3 DNA: TGTGCCAGCAGCCCGAAGTCGGATGGGTACAATCAGCCCCAGCATTTT. Amino acid sequence: CASSPKSDGYNQPQHF. This chain joins TRBV28 and TRBJ1-5, with no clear D. V lost 6 bases to trimming and J lost 3 bases, with 18 bases between them. Germline assignment: CDR1 MDHEN and CDR2 SYDVKM. CDR3 length: 16 amino acids.

This clone was counted a single time. CDR3 protein: CASSPNMGVTEAFF. CDR3 DNA: TGTGCCAGCAGTCCCAACATGGGGGTCACTGAAGCTTTCTTT. V and J are TRBV6-5 and TRBJ1-1; weak D call: TRBD1 (5 bases). CDR1 MNHEY and CDR2 SVGAGI come from the germline V gene. Trimming removed 5 bases at V and 4 bases at J, with 14 bases between. The CDR3 consists of 14 residues.

The V call is TRBV4-2, the J call TRBJ2-4; 10 bases align to TRBD1. The CDR3 loop spans 15 amino acids. Trimming at V came to 3 bases and at J to 1 base, leaving 0 bases not matched to a gene. Germline V gene data show CDR1 as LGHNA and CDR2 as YNFKEQ. CDR3 sequence: CASSQDRGAKNIQYF. The DNA for the CDR3 is TGTGCCAGCAGCCAGGACAGGGGGGCCAAAAACATTCAGTACTTC.

This chain connects TRBV7-3 to TRBJ1-1, with TRBD1 matching 7 bases. Trimming at V came to 2 bases and at J to 4 bases, leaving 7 bases not matched to a gene. The CDR3 runs 15 residues. Germline V gene lookup returns CDR1 SGHTA and CDR2 FQGTGA. The CDR3 is CASSLDPYRGTEAFF. The CDR3 nucleotides read TGTGCCAGCAGCTTAGATCCGTACAGGGGCACTGAAGCTTTCTTT.